This T cell receptor (beta chain) was captured in a study of T cells in Graves' hyperthyroidism and ophthalmopathy. Study results and limitations: A 13 V-J model separated ophthalmopathy from stable hyperthyroidism.

This clonotype was found a few times. The antigen is unknown. Clinicians diagnosed patients from clinical symptoms, serum thyroxine and TRAb, thyroid ultrasound and orbital computed tomography. Amplified TCR beta CDR3 regions derived from RNA transcripts. RT-PCR in the first round (using the HTBI primer set) targeted the TCR CDR3. TCRdb itself ran the multiplex PCR reads through MiXCR, one entry per CDR3 protein. This table holds around 600,000 distinct CDR3 sequences, roughly 45% found once. The V gene's germline CDR1 is DFQATT and CDR2 SNEGSKA (reference sequence). The V and J ends lost 2 bases and 7 bases respectively, with 18 bases between them. This CDR3 comprises 15 residues.

The receptor was derived from an adult man with Graves' disease, either hyperthyroidism or ophthalmopathy (not recorded which). Sequencing was performed on peripheral blood or thyroid tissue (not recorded which). V usage is TRBV20-1 and J usage is TRBJ1-5; tentatively, D is TRBD1 (5 bases). CDR3: CSARPPRGAGQPQHF. Written as DNA, the CDR3 is TGCAGTGCTAGACCCCCGAGAGGGGCCGGGCAGCCCCAGCATTTT.